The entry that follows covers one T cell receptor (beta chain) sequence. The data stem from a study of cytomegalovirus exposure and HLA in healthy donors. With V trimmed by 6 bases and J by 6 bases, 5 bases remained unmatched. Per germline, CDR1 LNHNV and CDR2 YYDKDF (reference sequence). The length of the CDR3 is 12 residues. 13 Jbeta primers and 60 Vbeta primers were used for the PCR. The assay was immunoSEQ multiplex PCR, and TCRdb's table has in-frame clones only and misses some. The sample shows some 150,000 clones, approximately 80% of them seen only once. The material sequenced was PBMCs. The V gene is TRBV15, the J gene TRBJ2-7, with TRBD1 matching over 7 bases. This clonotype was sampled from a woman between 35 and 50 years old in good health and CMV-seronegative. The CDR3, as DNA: TGTGCCACCAGAAGACCAGGGGGCGAGCAGTACTTC. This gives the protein CATRRPGGEQYF.